This T cell receptor beta chain was documented in a study of blood T cell repertoires in COVID-19. The wider study: COVID-19 samples collected from the United States, Italy and Spain covered acute and convalescent phases.

Germline V gene sequence: CDR1 DFQATT, CDR2 SNEGSKA (reference sequence). The CDR3 covers 11 residues. V lost 3 bases and J lost 3, with 6 bases in between. Clones were sequenced by immunoSEQ multiplex PCR, and TCRdb holds only the in-frame ones, with some missing. The repertoire consists of tens of thousands of clones, with approximately 80% occurring once and the leading ten covering 10% to 13%. The sequencing input was peripheral blood. The chain joins TRBV20-1 to TRBJ2-7; no definite D call. This TCR came from a man aged 50 to 59 with COVID-19, enrolled during active disease. CDR3 sequence reads: CSASRNYEQYF. The CDR3 DNA reads as TGCAGTGCTAGCAGAAACTACGAGCAGTACTTC.